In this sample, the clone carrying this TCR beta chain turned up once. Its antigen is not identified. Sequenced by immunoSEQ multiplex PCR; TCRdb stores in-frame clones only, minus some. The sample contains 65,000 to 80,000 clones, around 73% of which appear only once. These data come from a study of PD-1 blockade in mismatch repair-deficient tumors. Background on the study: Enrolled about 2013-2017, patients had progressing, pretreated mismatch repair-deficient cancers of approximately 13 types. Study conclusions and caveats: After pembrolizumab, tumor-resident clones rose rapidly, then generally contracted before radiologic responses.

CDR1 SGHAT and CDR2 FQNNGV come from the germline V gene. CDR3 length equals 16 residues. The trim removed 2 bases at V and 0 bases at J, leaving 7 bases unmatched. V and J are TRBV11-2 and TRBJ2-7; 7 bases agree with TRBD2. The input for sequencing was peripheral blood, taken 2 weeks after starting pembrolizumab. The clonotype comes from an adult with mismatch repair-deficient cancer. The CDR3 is CASSLNQASGSYEQYF. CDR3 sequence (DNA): TGTGCCAGCAGCTTAAATCAGGCTAGCGGCTCCTACGAGCAGTACTTC.